This T cell receptor beta chain is drawn from a study of shared clonotypes between healthy human individuals. About the study: Per-donor plates numbered three CD4 naive, three CD4 memory, two CD8 naive and one CD8 memory. Whole-study findings and limits: Sorted-subset sequencing was shown by rarefaction to be incomplete despite large depth. Several donors showed sharing of 4.5% to 6% of naive CD4 clonotypes.

It was across several immunoSEQ plates that each subset's genomic DNA was evenly split. Assay used: immunoSEQ multiplex PCR; TCRdb lists only in-frame clones, some missing. The sample includes 2 million to 2.5 million clones, approximately 96% seen only once; the top ten take around 0.13%. The CDR3 sequence is 18 residues long. Germline V CDR1 and CDR2: SQVTM, ANQGSEA. The J segment lost 4 bases and the V segment lost 6 bases, leaving 17 bases of the junction unmatched. Points on this clone: The antigen remains undetermined.

The chain uses TRBV29-1 and TRBJ2-5; 13 bases map to TRBD2. Input material: naive CD4+ T cells sorted from blood. Subset indicated: CD45RA+ positively selected. The receptor was derived from a man aged 18 to 35 in good health. The CDR3 region is CSVWTTSGRVIAGETQYF. Here the CDR3 DNA reads TGCAGCGTATGGACCACTAGCGGGAGGGTGATTGCGGGAGAGACCCAGTACTTC.